This T cell receptor (beta chain) was sequenced for a study of OX40 agonist ivuxolimab in advanced cancers. Study summary: Ivuxolimab, an antibody that agonizes OX40 (CD134), was administered to the patients.

Profiling relied on immunoSEQ multiplex PCR, and the TCRdb table lists in-frame clones only, not all of them. The table lists some 44,000 clones, about 86% of them singletons. A note on this clone: Its matching antigen is unknown.

Notes on the study in general: Relative to CD4+, CD8+ T cells held more expanded clones on average.

The germline CDR1 and CDR2 sequences are MNHNS and SASEGT. There are 15 residues in the CDR3. The V and J ends lost 7 bases and 0 bases respectively, with 13 bases between them. The origin of this receptor is an adult with an advanced solid tumor such as melanoma, head and neck, liver or kidney cancer. The source material was CD4+ or CD8+ T cells sorted from blood, sampled in a trial of the OX40 agonist ivuxolimab. This chain uses TRBV6-1 with TRBJ1-5; D call uncertain. This CDR3 is CASTLGLYSNQPQHF. In DNA, the CDR3 is TGTGCCAGCACTCTAGGGTTATATAGCAATCAGCCCCAGCATTTT.